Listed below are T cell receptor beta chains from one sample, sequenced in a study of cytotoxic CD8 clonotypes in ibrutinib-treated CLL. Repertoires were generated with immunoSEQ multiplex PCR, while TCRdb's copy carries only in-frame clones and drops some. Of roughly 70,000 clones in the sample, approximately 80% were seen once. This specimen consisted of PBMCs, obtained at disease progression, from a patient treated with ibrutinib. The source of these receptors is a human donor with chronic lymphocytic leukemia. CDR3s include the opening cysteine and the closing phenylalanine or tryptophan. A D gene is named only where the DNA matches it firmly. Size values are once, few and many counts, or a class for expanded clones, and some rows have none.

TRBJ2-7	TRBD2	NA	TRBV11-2	TGTGCCAGCAGCCTCGCCGGGGGGGGATACGAGCAGTACTTC	CASSLAGGGYEQYF
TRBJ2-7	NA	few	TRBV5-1	TGCGCCAGCAGCCCCCGAGGGATAGCGACTCCCACCTACGAGCAGTACTTC	CASSPRGIATPTYEQYF
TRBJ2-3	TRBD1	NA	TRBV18	TGTGCCAGCTCACCTTCTCAGGGGGCAGGAGATACGCAGTATTTT	CASSPSQGAGDTQYF
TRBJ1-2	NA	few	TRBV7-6	TGTGCCAGCAGCTTAGCGGGGGGCTTAAACTATGGCTACACCTTC	CASSLAGGLNYGYTF
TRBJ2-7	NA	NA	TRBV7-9	TGTGCCAGCGAGGAGTTCTCCTACGAGCAGTACTTC	CASEEFSYEQYF
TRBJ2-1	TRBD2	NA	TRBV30	TGTGCCTGGAGCCAGACTAGCGGGACCTTTAATGAGCAGTTCTTC	CAWSQTSGTFNEQFF
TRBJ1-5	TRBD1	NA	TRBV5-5	TGTGCCAGCAGCTTGGTGGGACAGGGTGATCAGCCCCAGCATTTT	CASSLVGQGDQPQHF
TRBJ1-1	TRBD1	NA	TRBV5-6	TGTGCCAGCAGCAGACAGGGGAACACTGAAGCTTTCTTT	CASSRQGNTEAFF
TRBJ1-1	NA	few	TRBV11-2	TGTGCCAGCAGCTTAGGACGTAGGGCTTTCTTT	CASSLGRRAFF
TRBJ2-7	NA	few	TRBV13	TGTGCCAGCAGTTATTTTGGGTTGGGGAAAGCCGAGCAGTACTTC	CASSYFGLGKAEQYF
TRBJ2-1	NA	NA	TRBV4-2	TGTGCCAGCAGACGAGCCGTCAAGAGCTCCTACAATGAGCAGTTCTTC	CASRRAVKSSYNEQFF
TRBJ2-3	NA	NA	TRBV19	TGTGCCAGTAGTATTCCGGGGCGGGCCCCAGATACGCAGTATTTT	CASSIPGRAPDTQYF
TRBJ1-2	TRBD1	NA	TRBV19	TGTGCCAGTAGAGGAGGGACAGACCTATATGGCTACACCTTC	CASRGGTDLYGYTF
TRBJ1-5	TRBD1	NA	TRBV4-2	TGTGCCAGCAGCCAACATGCCAGACAGGGGGGCAATCAGCCCCAGCATTTT	CASSQHARQGGNQPQHF
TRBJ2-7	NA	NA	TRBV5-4	TGTGCCAGCAGCCAATCGGGACAATGGTACGAGCAGTACTTC	CASSQSGQWYEQYF